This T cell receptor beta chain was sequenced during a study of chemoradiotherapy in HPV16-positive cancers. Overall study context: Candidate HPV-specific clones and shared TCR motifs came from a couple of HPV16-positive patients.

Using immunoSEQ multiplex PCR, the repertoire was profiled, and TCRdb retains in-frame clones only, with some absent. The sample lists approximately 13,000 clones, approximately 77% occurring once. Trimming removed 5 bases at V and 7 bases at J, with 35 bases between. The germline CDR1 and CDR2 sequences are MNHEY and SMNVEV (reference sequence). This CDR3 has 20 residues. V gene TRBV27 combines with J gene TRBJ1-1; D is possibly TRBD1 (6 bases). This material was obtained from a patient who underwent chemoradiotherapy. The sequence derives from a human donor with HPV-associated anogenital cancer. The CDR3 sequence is CASSLTGGIGQGWVLSEAFF. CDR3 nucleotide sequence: TGTGCCAGCAGTCTAACCGGCGGGATCGGGCAGGGGTGGGTATTGAGTGAAGCTTTCTTT.